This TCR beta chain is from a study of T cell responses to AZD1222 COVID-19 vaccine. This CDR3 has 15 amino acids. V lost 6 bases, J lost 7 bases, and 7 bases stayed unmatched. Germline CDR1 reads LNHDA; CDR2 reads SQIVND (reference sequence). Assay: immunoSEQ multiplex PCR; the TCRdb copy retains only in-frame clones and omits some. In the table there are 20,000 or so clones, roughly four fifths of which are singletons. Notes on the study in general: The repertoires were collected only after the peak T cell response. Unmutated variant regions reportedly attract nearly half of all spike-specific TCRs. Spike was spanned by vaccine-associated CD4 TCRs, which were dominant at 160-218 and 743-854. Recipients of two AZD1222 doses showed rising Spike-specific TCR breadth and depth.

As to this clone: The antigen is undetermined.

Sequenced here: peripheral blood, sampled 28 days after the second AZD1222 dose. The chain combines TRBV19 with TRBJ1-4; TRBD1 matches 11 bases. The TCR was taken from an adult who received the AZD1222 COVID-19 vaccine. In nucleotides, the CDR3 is TGTGCCAGTAGGGACAGGGGGCGATACGGTGAAAAACTGTTTTTT. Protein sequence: CASRDRGRYGEKLFF. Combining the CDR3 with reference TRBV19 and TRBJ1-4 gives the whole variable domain DGGITQSPKYLFRKEGQNVTLSCEQNLNHDAMYWYRQDPGQGLRLIYYSQIVNDFQKGDIAEGYSVSREKKESFPLTVTSAQKNPTAFYLCASRDRGRYGEKLFFGSGTQLSVL.